Below, 29 T cell receptor beta chains from the same sample are listed, as sequenced in a study of vaccination and CD4 T cells after COVID-19. For these receptors, no antigen is known. Described treatment: approximately 11-day PBMC culture with coronavirus spike peptide pools or control peptides (ViraFEST assay). The Oncomine TCR Beta short-read assay sequenced DNA from cultured CD4+ T cells. In TCRdb, the PCR reads were re-called with MiXCR into one record per CDR3 protein. The sample includes approximately 16,000 distinct CDR3 sequences, roughly 36% of them seen just once. The material was CD4+ T cells from blood, cultured in vitro, obtained before SARS-CoV-2 vaccination. These receptor sequences come from a human donor who received a COVID-19 vaccine.

The chain has TRBV27 and TRBJ1-5; D call uncertain. V lost 4 bases to trimming and J lost 7 bases, with 14 bases between them. The CDR3 runs to 14 residues. Germline V gene data show CDR1 as MNHEY and CDR2 as SMNVEV (reference sequence). The CDR3 DNA sequence: TGTGCCAGCAGTTCCCCGGGGTTAGAGCAGCCCCAGCATTTT. Its translation: CASSSPGLEQPQHF.

This chain links TRBV5-1 with TRBJ2-7; D perhaps matches TRBD1 (6 bases). Between the trimmed V and J ends, which lost 0 bases and 2 bases, there was a span of 6 bases. This CDR3 region has 13 residues. Per the germline V gene, CDR1 is SGHRS and CDR2 is YFSETQ. The CDR3 is CASSLGDTYEQYF. The CDR3 nucleotides are TGCGCCAGCAGCTTGGGGGACACCTACGAGCAGTACTTC.

CDR3 residues: CASSLTYGDEQYF. CDR3 nucleotides: TGTGCCAGCAGCTTAACGTATGGTGACGAGCAGTACTTC. This chain links TRBV7-3 with TRBJ2-7; D call uncertain. There are 13 residues in the CDR3. CDR1 and CDR2 (germline): SGHTA, FQGTGA. The ends were cut back, 0 bases at V and 5 bases at J, with 8 bases in the middle.

This clonotype has only a few counts. V usage is TRBV19 and J usage is TRBJ1-2; no firm D call. Trimming left V 5 bases short and J 4 bases short, with 17 bases between. The CDR3 spans 15 residues. Germline assignment: CDR1 LNHDA and CDR2 SQIVND (reference sequence). The CDR3 DNA is TGTGCCAGTAGTCCACCTCCTTCTTTCGTCTATGGCTACACCTTC. Translating it yields CASSPPPSFVYGYTF.

The V and J genes are TRBV6-5 and TRBJ1-1; D is possibly TRBD1 (5 bases). The CDR3 extends over 14 amino acids. Germline V gives CDR1 MNHEY, CDR2 SVGAGI. With 2 bases removed from V and 5 bases from J, the gap between germline ends came to 12 bases. The CDR3 sequence: CASSYGGVGTEAFF. For the CDR3, the DNA is TGTGCCAGCAGTTACGGGGGAGTGGGGACTGAAGCTTTCTTT.

The chain carries TRBV6-1 and TRBJ2-5, with 11 bases matching TRBD1. CDR1 and CDR2 (germline): MNHNS, SASEGT. The CDR3 is made up of 15 amino acids. Trimming cost V 6 bases and J 5 bases; bases outside gene matches: 8. The CDR3 DNA sequence: TGTGCCAGCAGCCCGGGACAGGGGGTCGGGGAGACCCAGTACTTC. Its translation: CASSPGQGVGETQYF.

This clonotype was counted only a few times. The chain is built from TRBV30 and TRBJ1-1; a weak D match, TRBD1 (5 bases). Germline-derived CDR1 and CDR2 are GTSNPN and SVGIG (reference sequence). Trimming pared 3 bases from V and 0 bases from J, leaving 11 bases between. This CDR3 has 14 residues. CDR3: CAWRPGGVNTEAFF. The DNA for the CDR3 is TGTGCCTGGAGACCGGGGGGGGTGAACACTGAAGCTTTCTTT.

The V and J genes are TRBV5-4 and TRBJ2-2, with unresolved D. Germline values: CDR1 SGHNT, CDR2 YYREEE (reference sequence). V was cut by 4 bases and J by 7 bases, with 14 bases left in between. CDR3 size: 14 residues. CDR3 region: CASSPEDRFGELFF. The CDR3 DNA reads as TGTGCCAGCAGCCCCGAGGACCGGTTCGGGGAGCTGTTTTTT.

This rearrangement joins TRBV12-3 or TRBV12-4 to TRBJ2-5, with D unresolved. The CDR3 loop spans 13 amino acids. Trimming cost V 1 base and J 4 bases, with 7 bases left between them. This chain's CDR3 is CASSLGSRETQYF. CDR3 nucleotides: TGTGCCAGCAGTTTAGGTAGCAGAGAGACCCAGTACTTC.

This clonotype occurred a few times. The V and J genes are TRBV7-2 and TRBJ2-7; 9 bases fit TRBD2. After removal of 3 bases from V and 0 bases from J, the junction contained 6 bases not matched to a gene. The CDR3 runs 16 residues. The V gene's germline CDR1 is SGHTA and CDR2 FQGNSA. CDR3 DNA: TGTGCCAGCAGCTTGGCGGGGGGGGAACTCTCCTACGAGCAGTACTTC. This sequence encodes CASSLAGGELSYEQYF. Full variable domain (missing parts from reference TRBV7-2 and TRBJ2-7): GAGVSQSPSNKVTEKGKDVELRCDPISGHTALYWYRQSLGQGLEFLIYFQGNSAPDKSGLPSDRFSAERTGGSVSTLTIQRTQQEDSAVYLCASSLAGGELSYEQYFGPGTRLTVT.

The chain has TRBV30 and TRBJ1-2; a possible D gene is TRBD1 (5 bases). With 2 bases removed from V and 4 bases from J, the gap between germline ends came to 17 bases. Germline V gives CDR1 GTSNPN, CDR2 SVGIG (reference sequence). This CDR3 contains 15 residues. In DNA form, the CDR3 reads TGTGCCTGGAGTACTAATCGACTTGGGGGCTATGGCTACACCTTC. Its translation is CAWSTNRLGGYGYTF.

V usage is TRBV24-1 and J usage is TRBJ2-5, with D possibly matching TRBD1 (6 bases). V was shortened by 3 bases and J by 5 bases, with 21 bases between the two germline ends. The germline CDR1 and CDR2 sequences are KGHDR and SFDVKD. The CDR3 is 17 amino acids. This CDR3 reads CATSDPWTDLGRETQYF. The CDR3 nucleotides read TGTGCCACCAGTGATCCCTGGACAGACCTTGGTCGGGAGACCCAGTACTTC.

The chain links TRBV6-1 to TRBJ2-7, with 10 bases lining up with TRBD1. Unmatched junction bases numbered 4, after V lost 5 bases and J lost 6 bases. The CDR3 spans 13 residues. The germline gives CDR1 MNHNS, CDR2 SASEGT. DNA for the CDR3: TGTGCCAGCAGTCGGGACAGGGGAATCGAGCAGTACTTC. It codes for CASSRDRGIEQYF.

V gene TRBV6-1 combines with J gene TRBJ2-1, with TRBD1 matching over 9 bases. V lost 6 bases and J lost 4; bases outside the gene matches: 4. Germline V gene lookup returns CDR1 MNHNS and CDR2 SASEGT. The CDR3 runs to 14 residues. CDR3 DNA sequence: TGTGCCAGCAGACAGGGGGCCCCTTACAATGAGCAGTTCTTC. The encoded protein is CASRQGAPYNEQFF.

This clonotype appeared a few times. The chain employs TRBV20-1 and TRBJ2-3, with TRBD1 matching 8 bases. Germline V gene sequence: CDR1 DFQATT, CDR2 SNEGSKA (reference sequence). V lost 0 bases, J lost 6 bases, and 8 bases stayed unmatched. This CDR3 has 15 amino acids. Here the CDR3 DNA reads TGCAGTGCTAGAGATCGCCAGGGGGCAGGGGATACGCAGTATTTT. Translated: CSARDRQGAGDTQYF.

The chain links TRBV10-3 to TRBJ2-5; D is unclear. Germline assignment: CDR1 ENHRY and CDR2 SYGVKD. V was clipped by 0 bases and J by 2 bases, with 4 bases between them. The CDR3 runs to 13 residues. The CDR3 nucleotides are TGTGCCATCAGTGAGTCGGTTCAAGAGACCCAGTACTTC. This sequence encodes CAISESVQETQYF.

A few counts support this clonotype. The chain joins TRBV2 to TRBJ2-7, with D perhaps TRBD2 (6 bases). The V gene lost 3 bases and the J gene lost 3 bases, with 18 bases spanning the gap. Germline V gene lookup returns CDR1 SNHLY and CDR2 FYNNEI. This CDR3 region has 16 residues. The CDR3 here is CASSDRGLARYYEQYF. CDR3 bases: TGTGCCAGCAGTGATAGAGGGCTAGCGAGGTACTACGAGCAGTACTTC.

The chain employs TRBV6-1 and TRBJ1-5, with D possibly being TRBD1 (6 bases). Trimming stripped 6 bases from V and 2 bases from J, with 14 bases between. This CDR3 is 15 amino acids long. Germline CDR1 and CDR2: MNHNS and SASEGT. The CDR3 here is CASRRGHLGNQPQHF. The CDR3 region has the DNA TGTGCCAGCAGAAGGGGACATCTCGGCAATCAGCCCCAGCATTTT.

The chain couples TRBV20-1 to TRBJ2-5; no firm D call. Germline assignment: CDR1 DFQATT and CDR2 SNEGSKA (reference sequence). V lost 3 bases, J lost 5 bases, and 13 bases lay in between. The CDR3 spans 13 residues. The CDR3 nucleotides are TGCAGTGCTAGTGAGACTTCGTCTGAGACCCAGTACTTC. Encoded protein: CSASETSSETQYF.

V and J are TRBV6-1 and TRBJ1-3; D perhaps matches TRBD1 (5 bases). Germline CDR1 MNHNS, CDR2 SASEGT. The germline V and J ends were trimmed by 5 bases and 4 bases, with 12 bases remaining between them. The length of the CDR3 is 14 residues. The CDR3 loop reads CASSRVGGGNTIYF. For the CDR3, the DNA is TGTGCCAGCAGTCGAGTGGGGGGAGGAAACACCATATATTTT.

This clonotype was counted once. The rearrangement links TRBV28 to TRBJ1-1, with D tentatively TRBD1 (5 bases). The CDR3 is 15 amino acids. CDR1 and CDR2 from the germline V gene are MDHEN and SYDVKM. V was trimmed by 4 bases and J by 1 base, leaving 13 bases between them. The CDR3 nucleotides are TGTGCCAGCAGTTCCAGGGCGGCGGGGAACACTGAAGCTTTCTTT. Protein: CASSSRAAGNTEAFF.

The chain carries TRBV19 and TRBJ2-1, with TRBD2 matching 7 bases. This CDR3 has 15 amino acids. CDR1 is LNHDA and CDR2 is SQIVND in the germline V gene (reference sequence). V lost 3 bases to trimming and J lost 1 base; unmatched junction nucleotides: 3. The CDR3 reads CASSIEGLSYNEQFF. DNA of the CDR3: TGTGCCAGTAGTATCGAGGGACTATCCTACAATGAGCAGTTCTTC.

CDR3 in DNA: TGCAGTGCTAGGGGGGGACAGGGCCACACCGGGGAGCTGTTTTTT. Protein sequence: CSARGGQGHTGELFF. V usage is TRBV20-1 and J usage is TRBJ2-2, with 9 nucleotides matching TRBD1. The V gene's germline CDR1 is DFQATT and CDR2 SNEGSKA (reference sequence). The V gene end was trimmed by 3 bases and the J gene end by 3 bases; junction bases not matched to a gene: 5. The CDR3 covers 15 residues.

In its sample, this clonotype was seen a few times. The V call is TRBV27, the J call TRBJ1-1; D unclear. Trimming removed 4 bases from V and 6 bases from J, with 12 bases in between. This CDR3 is 13 amino acids long. Per germline, CDR1 MNHEY and CDR2 SMNVEV (reference sequence). CDR3 DNA: TGTGCCAGCAGTTATGGACGGGGTTCTGAAGCTTTCTTT. Amino acids: CASSYGRGSEAFF.

This chain connects TRBV4-2 to TRBJ1-3; D unclear. This CDR3 has 17 amino acids. Deletions cut 3 bases from V and 0 bases from J, with 15 bases between. Looked up from germline, CDR1 is LGHNA and CDR2 is YNFKEQ. Here the CDR3 reads CASSHEDFLSSGNTIYF. In DNA form, the CDR3 reads TGTGCCAGCAGCCACGAAGACTTCCTGAGCTCTGGAAACACCATATATTTT.

The V gene is TRBV5-1, the J gene TRBJ2-2; TRBD2 matches 9 bases. J lost 5 bases, V lost 2 bases, and 4 bases had no gene match. Germline V gene lookup returns CDR1 SGHRS and CDR2 YFSETQ. The CDR3 consists of 15 residues. The CDR3 is CASSLAAGGTGELFF. CDR3 in DNA: TGCGCCAGCAGCTTAGCAGCGGGGGGAACCGGGGAGCTGTTTTTT.

This clonotype was observed a few times. The chain is built from TRBV12-3 or TRBV12-4 and TRBJ1-2; D uncertain. The CDR3 spans 14 residues. The V end was cut by 7 bases, the J end by 4 bases, with 16 bases between. CDR3 DNA sequence: TGTGCCAGCACCCCCCTTGCAGGCTTCTATGGCTACACCTTC. This codes for CASTPLAGFYGYTF.

The chain has TRBV20-1 and TRBJ1-5; 10 nucleotides line up with TRBD1. Germline V CDR1 and CDR2: DFQATT, SNEGSKA (reference sequence). The length of the CDR3 is 12 residues. V was clipped by 5 bases and J by 7 bases; unmatched bases: 2. CDR3 region: CSAGQGVQPQHF. DNA for the CDR3: TGCAGTGCTGGACAGGGGGTGCAGCCCCAGCATTTT.

V is TRBV5-4 and J is TRBJ2-5, with 12 nucleotides matching TRBD2. Germline lookup yields CDR1 SGHNT and CDR2 YYREEE (reference sequence). V gave up 0 bases and J gave up 7 bases; unmatched junction bases: 16. The CDR3 has 19 residues. The CDR3 coding sequence is TGTGCCAGCAGCTTGGCCGTCGAGCTAGCGGGGGGGAGACGGCGGACCCAGTACTTC. This gives the protein CASSLAVELAGGRRRTQYF.